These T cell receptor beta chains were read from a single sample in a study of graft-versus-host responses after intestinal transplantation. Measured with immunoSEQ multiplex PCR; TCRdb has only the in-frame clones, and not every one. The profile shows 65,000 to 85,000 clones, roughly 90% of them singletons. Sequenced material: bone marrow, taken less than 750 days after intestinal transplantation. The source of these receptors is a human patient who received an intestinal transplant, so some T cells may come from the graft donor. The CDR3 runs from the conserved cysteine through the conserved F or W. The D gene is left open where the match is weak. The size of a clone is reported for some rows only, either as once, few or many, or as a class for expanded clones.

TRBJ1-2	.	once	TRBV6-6	TGTGCCAGCAGTCGCCGGGCTGACTATGGCTACACCTTC	CASSRRADYGYTF
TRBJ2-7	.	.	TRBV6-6	TGTGCCAGCAGTTGGGGGACATCCTCCTACGAGCAGTACTTC	CASSWGTSSYEQYF
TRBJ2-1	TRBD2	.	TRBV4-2	TGTGCCAGCAGCCAAGAGGCCAGCGGGATAAACAATGAGCAGTTCTTC	CASSQEASGINNEQFF
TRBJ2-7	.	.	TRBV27	TGCGCCAGCATGGAGGGCTCCGGATACGAGCAGTACTTC	CASMEGSGYEQYF
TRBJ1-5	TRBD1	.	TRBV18	TGTGCCAGCTCACCCGGGACAGGGGGCGGCAATCAGCCCCAGCATTTT	CASSPGTGGGNQPQHF
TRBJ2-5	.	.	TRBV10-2	TGCGCCAGTAAGAGTGAGACCCAGTACTTC	CASKSETQYF
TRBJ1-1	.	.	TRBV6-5	TGTGCCAGCAGTTGGCAGGGGTTTGGCACTGAAGCTTTCTTT	CASSWQGFGTEAFF
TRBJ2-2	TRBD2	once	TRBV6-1	TGTGCCAGCAGTGCCCGACTACTAGCGGGATCCGGGGAGCTGTTTTTT	CASSARLLAGSGELFF
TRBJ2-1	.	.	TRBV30	TGTGCCTGGACGGGCGCGAGGCTCAATGAGCAGTTCTTC	CAWTGARLNEQFF
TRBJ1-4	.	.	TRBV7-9	TGTGCCAGCAGGGAAGGGGGTGAGGGAGATGAAAAACTGTTTTTT	CASREGGEGDEKLFF
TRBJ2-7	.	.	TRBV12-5	TGTGCTAGTGTACAGTGGGCCCGCGGAGAGCAGTACTTC	CASVQWARGEQYF
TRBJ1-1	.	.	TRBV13	TGTGCCAGCAGCGTAGACCCTACCGCTTTAGAGTTTCGGGTAAGGGACACTGAAGCTTTCTTT	CASSVDPTALEFRVRDTEAFF
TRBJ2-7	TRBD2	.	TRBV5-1	TGCGCCAGCACCCCGGCGGGGGGCCCCTGGGAGCAGTACTTC	CASTPAGGPWEQYF
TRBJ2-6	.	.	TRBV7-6	TGTGCCAGCAGCTGGGGACCCCGTATGTTGACCAACGTCCTGACTTTC	CASSWGPRMLTNVLTF
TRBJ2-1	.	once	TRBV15	TGTGCCACCAGCAGAGTTGGGGCCAATGAGCAGTTCTTC	CATSRVGANEQFF
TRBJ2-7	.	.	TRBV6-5	TGTGCCAGCACGGATATGGGTAAGGCCTTCTACGAGCAGTACTTC	CASTDMGKAFYEQYF